The 22 T cell receptor beta chains listed next were all sequenced from one sample in a study of CD8 T cells in Susac syndrome. Random hexamers were used to reverse transcribe an amount of roughly 0.5 to 1 ug RNA. TCRdb analysed the immunoSEQ multiplex PCR reads with MiXCR anew, one entry per CDR3 protein. The sample has about 100,000 distinct CDR3 sequences, 95% seen once. The sequencing sample was made of CD8+ T cells from PBMCs. Receptor source: a human donor with Susac syndrome.

The genes are TRBV19 and TRBJ2-1; D might be TRBD2 (7 bases). Germline assignment: CDR1 LNHDA and CDR2 SQIVND (reference sequence). Trimming removed 9 bases from V and 7 bases from J, with 28 bases in between. The CDR3 runs 17 residues. The CDR3 is CASTSTGGGGPRNEQFF. In DNA, the CDR3 is TGTGCCAGCACTTCGACGGGGGGAGGGGGGCCGAGGAATGAGCAGTTCTTC.

The rearrangement joins TRBV7-9 to TRBJ1-2, with D uncertain. CDR1 is SEHNR, CDR2 FQNEAQ, per germline (reference sequence). With 6 bases removed from V and 8 bases from J, the gap between germline ends came to 16 bases. The CDR3 covers 13 residues. The CDR3 coding sequence is TGTGCCAGCAGTTACGACGATTTTGGGGGCTACACCTTC. Its protein product is CASSYDDFGGYTF.

The chain carries TRBV3-1 and TRBJ2-7; 9 bases map to TRBD1. The trim removed 6 bases at V and 6 bases at J, leaving 9 bases unmatched. The CDR3 length is 14 residues. CDR1 LGHDT and CDR2 YNNKEL come from the germline V gene (reference sequence). The CDR3 is CASRHRDRVGEQYF. For the CDR3, the DNA is TGTGCCAGCAGACACCGGGACAGGGTCGGCGAGCAGTACTTC.

The chain carries TRBV29-1 and TRBJ2-7; the D call may be TRBD1 or TRBD2 (5 bases each). Germline assignment: CDR1 SQVTM and CDR2 ANQGSEA. Trimming pared 6 bases from V and 3 bases from J, leaving 15 bases between. The CDR3 totals 13 residues. The CDR3 region has the DNA TGCAGCGTAAAGGGACGGACCGTCTACGAGCAGTACTTC. Translating gives CSVKGRTVYEQYF.

The chain recombines TRBV6-4 with TRBJ2-3; the D gene is possibly TRBD2 (6 bases). The CDR3 covers 14 residues. Germline CDR1 and CDR2: MRHNA and SNTAGT. The V gene lost 8 bases and the J gene lost 4 bases, with 16 bases spanning the gap. The DNA for the CDR3 is TGTGCCAGCGCCGAAGGAGGGCAATCAGATACGCAGTATTTT. Translating it yields CASAEGGQSDTQYF.

The chain uses TRBV9 and TRBJ1-1; D not certain. V shed 0 bases and J shed 2 bases, with 8 bases lying between them. This CDR3 spans 14 amino acids. The germline CDR1 and CDR2 sequences are SGDLS and YYNGEE. CDR3 coding DNA: TGTGCCAGCAGCGTAGGCTCGGTTAACACTGAAGCTTTCTTT. The encoded protein is CASSVGSVNTEAFF.

The chain employs TRBV6-6 and TRBJ2-1; tentatively, D is TRBD2 (6 bases). The germline V and J ends were trimmed by 0 bases and 5 bases, with 11 bases remaining between them. The CDR3 is made up of 15 amino acids. Germline V lookup: CDR1 MNHNY, CDR2 SVGAGI (reference sequence). The CDR3 DNA reads as TGTGCCAGCAGTTACTCGAGGGACTTAAACAATGAGCAGTTCTTC. Its translation: CASSYSRDLNNEQFF.

CDR3 amino acids: CSARGKGDRGVPSAKNIQYF. The CDR3 nucleotides are TGCAGTGCTAGAGGGAAAGGGGACAGGGGTGTTCCATCGGCCAAAAACATTCAGTACTTC. This chain connects TRBV20-1 to TRBJ2-4, with 10 bases lining up with TRBD1. Germline loops: CDR1 DFQATT, CDR2 SNEGSKA (reference sequence). Trimming at V came to 1 base and at J to 1 base, leaving 16 bases not matched to a gene. The CDR3 is 20 residues long.

The rearrangement uses TRBV20-1 and TRBJ2-3; D not certain. This CDR3 contains 15 residues. The V gene lost 3 bases and the J gene lost 5 bases, with 18 bases spanning the gap. CDR1 and CDR2 (germline): DFQATT, SNEGSKA (reference sequence). The CDR3 nucleotides are TGCAGTGCTAGGAGCCCCGGGCCCGCCGGAGATACGCAGTATTTT. This sequence encodes CSARSPGPAGDTQYF.

V usage is TRBV29-1 and J usage is TRBJ1-2, with no clear D. The CDR3 extends over 11 amino acids. Between the trimmed V and J ends, which lost 3 bases and 6 bases, there was a span of 8 bases. In germline, CDR1 is SQVTM, CDR2 ANQGSEA. The CDR3 bases are TGCAGCGTTGATACTAGGGATGGCTACACCTTC. Translation: CSVDTRDGYTF.

The chain joins TRBV9 to TRBJ2-5; tentatively, D is TRBD1 (5 bases). There are 13 residues in the CDR3. The germline V gene has CDR1 SGDLS and CDR2 YYNGEE. Trimming shortened V by 0 bases and J by 5 bases, and 8 bases separated the two germline ends. The chain's CDR3 is CASSVGPGETQYF. In DNA form, the CDR3 reads TGTGCCAGCAGCGTAGGTCCAGGGGAGACCCAGTACTTC.

V is TRBV5-1 and J is TRBJ2-5; D could derive from TRBD1 or TRBD2 (5 bases each). Trimming shortened V by 0 bases and J by 1 base, and 10 bases separated the two germline ends. The germline V gene has CDR1 SGHRS and CDR2 YFSETQ. The CDR3 loop spans 15 amino acids. CDR3 coding DNA: TGCGCCAGCAGCTTGGATGTGGGGACCCAAGAGACCCAGTACTTC. This translates into CASSLDVGTQETQYF.

The chain joins TRBV3-1 to TRBJ2-5; D gene ambiguous. V lost 0 bases to trimming and J lost 7 bases, with 0 bases between them. Germline V CDR1 and CDR2: LGHDT, YNNKEL (reference sequence). This CDR3 contains 10 residues. The CDR3 loop reads CASSQETQYF. The DNA for the CDR3 is TGTGCCAGCAGCCAAGAGACCCAGTACTTC.

This clonotype has more than one count but fewer than ten. V usage is TRBV20-1 and J usage is TRBJ2-7; D is possibly TRBD1 (8 bases). The V gene's germline CDR1 is DFQATT and CDR2 SNEGSKA (reference sequence). V lost 7 bases and J lost 6, with 16 bases in between. The CDR3 sequence is 12 residues long. The CDR3 DNA reads TGCAGTGTCGGGACAGGCGGGAGCGAGCAGTACTTC. Amino acids: CSVGTGGSEQYF.

This chain connects TRBV7-8 to TRBJ2-5; D could derive from TRBD1 or TRBD2 (5 bases each). V was shortened by 4 bases and J by 5 bases, with 17 bases between the two germline ends. This CDR3 is 15 amino acids long. The germline V gene encodes CDR1 SGHVS and CDR2 FQNEAQ. CDR3 sequence reads: CASSWGRSPDETQYF. In DNA form, the CDR3 reads TGTGCCAGCAGCTGGGGACGCTCGCCCGACGAGACCCAGTACTTC.

This chain uses TRBV20-1 with TRBJ2-7; D call uncertain. CDR3 size: 13 residues. Trimming left V 0 bases short and J 3 bases short, with 9 bases between. In germline, CDR1 is DFQATT, CDR2 SNEGSKA (reference sequence). The CDR3 DNA reads as TGCAGTGCTAGAGACGGTTCATTCTACGAGCAGTACTTC. Protein sequence: CSARDGSFYEQYF.

The chain is built from TRBV12-3 or TRBV12-4 and TRBJ2-1, with D uncertain. V was pared by 6 bases and J by 5 bases, with 23 bases between. This CDR3 is 17 amino acids long. This CDR3 is CASRSSPALQVDNEQFF. CDR3 nucleotide sequence: TGTGCCAGCAGATCCTCACCTGCCCTTCAAGTGGACAATGAGCAGTTCTTC.

The chain couples TRBV5-1 to TRBJ1-1; tentatively, D is TRBD1 (5 bases). Trimming stripped 1 base from V and 3 bases from J, with 13 bases between. This CDR3 is 15 amino acids long. Germline CDR1 is SGHRS and CDR2 is YFSETQ. CDR3 region: CASSLIPGGDTEAFF. CDR3 coding DNA: TGCGCCAGCAGCTTGATTCCTGGAGGGGACACTGAAGCTTTCTTT.

The DNA of the CDR3 is TGCGCCAGCCCAAAAGTCCCGGGAGTAGGCCAGCCCCAGCATTTT. Translation: CASPKVPGVGQPQHF. The chain has TRBV23-1 and TRBJ1-5; unclear D gene. TRBV23-1 is reported as an ORF; its role is uncertain. CDR3 size: 15 residues. Trimming cost V 8 bases and J 7 bases, with 21 bases left between them.

This rearrangement joins TRBV3-1 to TRBJ2-1; no definite D call. V lost 0 bases to trimming and J lost 8 bases, with 5 bases between them. The CDR3 extends over 12 amino acids. Looked up from germline, CDR1 is LGHDT and CDR2 is YNNKEL (reference sequence). The CDR3 loop is CASSQEAHEQFF. The CDR3 nucleotides are TGTGCCAGCAGCCAAGAGGCCCATGAGCAGTTCTTC.

This chain connects TRBV28 to TRBJ2-7, with D perhaps matching TRBD2 (5 bases). Germline values: CDR1 MDHEN, CDR2 SYDVKM. CDR3 length: 15 residues. V lost 5 bases, J lost 0 bases, and 14 bases lay in between. In DNA form, the CDR3 reads TGTGCCAGCAGTGCAACCAGCGGAAGCTCCTACGAGCAGTACTTC. Its translation: CASSATSGSSYEQYF.

The chain recombines TRBV5-1 with TRBJ2-3, with 10 bases matching TRBD1. Germline V gene data show CDR1 as SGHRS and CDR2 as YFSETQ. The CDR3 contains 15 residues. J gave up 5 bases and V 4 bases, and 7 bases lay outside the gene matches. As DNA, the CDR3 is TGCGCCAGCAGCCTCCGGGACAGGGGTGAAGATACGCAGTATTTT. It specifies CASSLRDRGEDTQYF.